The next 2 T cell receptor beta chains were all read from a single sample in a study of T cell changes during pregnancy in multiple sclerosis. Profiled with immunoSEQ multiplex PCR; TCRdb holds only in-frame clones, not every one. Of about 66,000 clones in the sample, more than 85% were seen once. The input for sequencing was CD8+ T cells from peripheral blood mononuclear cells, taken before pregnancy. These receptors all stem from a female donor with multiple sclerosis, enrolled in a pregnancy study.

The chain recombines TRBV30 with TRBJ2-1; 8 nucleotides match TRBD1. CDR1 is GTSNPN and CDR2 is SVGIG in the germline V gene (reference sequence). There are 13 residues in the CDR3. V lost 8 bases to trimming and J lost 2 bases; unmatched junction nucleotides: 5. The CDR3 sequence is CAGTGGPYNEQFF. CDR3 coding DNA: TGTGCCGGCACAGGGGGACCCTACAATGAGCAGTTCTTC. The full variable domain, with the rest looked up from reference TRBV30 and TRBJ2-1, is SQTIHQWPATLVQPVGSPLSLECTVEGTSNPNLYWYRQAAGRGLQLLFYSVGIGQISSEVPQNLSASRPQDRQFILSSKKLLLSDSGFYLCAGTGGPYNEQFFGPGTRLTVL.

The CDR3 DNA is TGCGCCAGCGAGGACACCGGGGAGCTGTTTTTT. Translating gives CASEDTGELFF. J is TRBJ2-2 and V is TRBV5-1; D gene unclear. Between the trimmed V and J ends, which lost 7 bases and 3 bases, there was a span of 4 bases. CDR3 length: 11 amino acids. Germline lookup yields CDR1 SGHRS and CDR2 YFSETQ.